The following is a T cell receptor (beta chain) sequence with its context. Its antigen is not known. This specimen belongs to a study of cytomegalovirus exposure and HLA in healthy donors. V was trimmed by 5 bases and J by 3 bases, leaving 15 bases between them. The CDR3 runs 15 residues. From germline, CDR1 is MNHEY and CDR2 SVGAGI. PCR was performed using 60 Vbeta and 13 Jbeta primers. Sequencing was performed with immunoSEQ multiplex PCR; in TCRdb, only in-frame clones are kept and a portion is missing. The profile covers some 150,000 clones, with approximately 85% appearing a single time and about 10% taken by the ten largest. General study results and limits: The authors reported that TCR beta sequences could predict HLA-A and HLA-B alleles. These predictions were accurate for most subjects in the first cohort. Some V segments could not be told apart, so they were left out, TRBV6-2 and TRBV6-3 among them. A highly shared variant cluster was judged a likely technical artifact.

The rearrangement links TRBV6-5 to TRBJ2-3; a weak D match, TRBD1 (6 bases). The material sequenced was PBMCs. The receptor's source is a middle-aged man in good health and CMV-seropositive. The CDR3 DNA sequence: TGTGCCAGCAGTCTAACCACAGGGTCGACAGATACGCAGTATTTT. Its translation: CASSLTTGSTDTQYF.